These 4 T cell receptor beta chains were sequenced from one sample in a study of blood T cells in healthy people across ages. Together with a sample-barcoded 5' primer, a J-beta primer mix was included in a second PCR lasting about 7 to 12 cycles. MiXCR, applied by TCRdb to the 5' RACE reads, yields one record per CDR3 protein. The table shows 920,000 or so distinct CDR3 sequences, with less than 50% occurring only once. The sample was blood. Every receptor here comes from a woman in her sixties in good health.

The V gene is TRBV10-1, the J gene TRBJ2-1, with D perhaps matching TRBD2 (5 bases). The CDR3 sequence is 14 residues long. V lost 3 bases to trimming and J lost 6 bases, with 12 bases between them. Looked up from germline, CDR1 is WNHNN and CDR2 is SYGVQD (reference sequence). The CDR3 DNA is TGCGCCAGCAGTGACCTAGCCCCCCCCAATGAGCAGTTCTTC. Its protein product is CASSDLAPPNEQFF.

The chain joins TRBV18 to TRBJ2-3; possible D gene TRBD1, 6 bases. Trimming took off 4 bases at V and 5 bases at J, with 10 bases between the two ends. The germline V gene encodes CDR1 KGHSH and CDR2 LQKENI. This CDR3 has 13 residues. The CDR3 DNA is TGTGCCAGCTCACGTCAACAGGGAGATACGCAGTATTTT. This codes for CASSRQQGDTQYF.

J is TRBJ2-3 and V is TRBV4-3; TRBD2 agrees at 10 bases. V was pared by 0 bases and J by 4 bases, with 7 bases of the junction left unmatched. There are 17 residues in the CDR3. Looked up from germline, CDR1 is LGHNA and CDR2 is YSLEER. CDR3 DNA sequence: TGCGCCAGCAGCCAAGATCCTAGCGGGAGCGAAGCAGATACGCAGTATTTT. Its translation: CASSQDPSGSEADTQYF.

The chain uses TRBV5-4 and TRBJ1-2; 8 bases agree with TRBD1. The CDR3 sequence is 14 residues long. Germline lookup yields CDR1 SGHNT and CDR2 YYREEE (reference sequence). With V trimmed by 3 bases and J by 4 bases, 5 bases remained unmatched. This CDR3 reads CASSYDRGSYGYTF. In DNA form, the CDR3 reads TGTGCCAGCAGCTACGACAGGGGTTCCTATGGCTACACCTTC.